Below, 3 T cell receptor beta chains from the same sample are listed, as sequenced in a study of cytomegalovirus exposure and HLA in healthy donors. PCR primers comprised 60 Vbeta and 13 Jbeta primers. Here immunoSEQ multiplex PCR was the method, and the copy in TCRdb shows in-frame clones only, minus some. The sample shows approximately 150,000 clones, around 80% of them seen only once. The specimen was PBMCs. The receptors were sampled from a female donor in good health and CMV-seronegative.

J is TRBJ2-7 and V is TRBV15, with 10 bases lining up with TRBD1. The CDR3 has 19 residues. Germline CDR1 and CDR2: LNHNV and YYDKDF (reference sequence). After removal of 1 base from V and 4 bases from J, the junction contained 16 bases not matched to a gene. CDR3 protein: CATSRVVGVSTGGLYEQYF. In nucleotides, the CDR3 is TGTGCCACCAGCAGAGTCGTAGGGGTCTCGACAGGGGGCTTATACGAGCAGTACTTC.

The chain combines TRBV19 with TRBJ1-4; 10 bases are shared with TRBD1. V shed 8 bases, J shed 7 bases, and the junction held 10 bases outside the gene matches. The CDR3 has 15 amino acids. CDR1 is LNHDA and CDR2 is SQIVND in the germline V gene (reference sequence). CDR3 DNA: TGTGCCAGTCGTCCGGCCGGGACAGGGGTTGAAAAACTGTTTTTT. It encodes CASRPAGTGVEKLFF. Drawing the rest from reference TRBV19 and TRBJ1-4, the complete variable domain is DGGITQSPKYLFRKEGQNVTLSCEQNLNHDAMYWYRQDPGQGLRLIYYSQIVNDFQKGDIAEGYSVSREKKESFPLTVTSAQKNPTAFYLCASRPAGTGVEKLFFGSGTQLSVL.

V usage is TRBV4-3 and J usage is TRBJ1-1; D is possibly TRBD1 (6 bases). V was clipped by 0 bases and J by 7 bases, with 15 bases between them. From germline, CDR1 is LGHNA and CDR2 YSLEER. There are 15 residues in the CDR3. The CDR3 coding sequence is TGCGCCAGCAGCCAAGATGCTTCTGGGACAATTGAAGCTTTCTTT. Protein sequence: CASSQDASGTIEAFF.